Listed below are T cell receptor beta chains from one sample, sequenced in a study of T-cell memory formation after mild COVID-19. One entry per CDR3 protein results from TCRdb running MiXCR on the 5' RACE reads. The sample gives hundreds of thousands of distinct CDR3 sequences, roughly 18% of which show up once; about 12% is in the top ten. The sample comprised PBMCs or a T cell subset sorted from them (not recorded which). Receptors were obtained from an adult woman who had mild COVID-19 (a few samples of this study predate the infection). Cell type and time point are not known. The CDR3 runs from the conserved cysteine through the conserved F or W. A D gene is named only where the DNA matches it firmly. The size field is filled for only some rows; it gives once, few, many or a size class.

clone size: few
D gene: TRBD2
V gene: TRBV6-2/TRBV6-3
J gene: TRBJ2-7
CDR3 DNA: TGTGCCAGCAGCTATGCAGCGGGAGGTTCCCACGAGCAGTACTTC
CDR3 protein: CASSYAAGGSHEQYF

clone size: NA
D gene: NA
V gene: TRBV23-1
J gene: TRBJ1-5
CDR3 DNA: TGCGCCAGCAGTCCCGACCGTCGAAGTGGGAGCAATCAGCCCCAGCATTTT
CDR3 protein: CASSPDRRSGSNQPQHF

clone size: NA
D gene: TRBD1
V gene: TRBV10-3
J gene: TRBJ1-4
CDR3 DNA: TGTGCCATCAGTGAGTCGGGACAGGGAGAAAAACTGTTTTTT
CDR3 protein: CAISESGQGEKLFF

clone size: NA
D gene: NA
V gene: TRBV6-5
J gene: TRBJ1-1
CDR3 DNA: TGTGCCAGTCTACAGGGTGCAAGGACTGAAGCTTTCTTT
CDR3 protein: CASLQGARTEAFF

clone size: NA
D gene: NA
V gene: TRBV5-1
J gene: TRBJ1-2
CDR3 DNA: TGCGCCAGCAGCGAGGGGGGGCTGTATGGCTACACCTTC
CDR3 protein: CASSEGGLYGYTF

clone size: NA
D gene: TRBD1
V gene: TRBV15
J gene: TRBJ2-2
CDR3 DNA: TGTGCCACCAGCAGAAGACAGGGGACCGGGGAGCTGTTTTTT
CDR3 protein: CATSRRQGTGELFF

clone size: NA
D gene: TRBD2
V gene: TRBV6-6
J gene: TRBJ2-3
CDR3 DNA: TGTGCCAGCAGTTACTCTGAGGGTAGCGGGCAACTAGATACGCAGTATTTT
CDR3 protein: CASSYSEGSGQLDTQYF

clone size: NA
D gene: NA
V gene: TRBV20-1
J gene: TRBJ2-1
CDR3 DNA: TGCAGTGCTAGAGTTCTAAGGGGTGAGCAGTTCTTC
CDR3 protein: CSARVLRGEQFF

clone size: NA
D gene: TRBD1
V gene: TRBV6-5
J gene: TRBJ1-4
CDR3 DNA: TGTGCCAGCAGTTCATATCCTCCGGGACAGGGTGGTGAAAAACTGTTTTTT
CDR3 protein: CASSSYPPGQGGEKLFF

clone size: few
D gene: NA
V gene: TRBV20-1
J gene: TRBJ2-2
CDR3 DNA: TGCAGTGCTAGAGATGGGGGAACCGGGGAGCTGTTTTTT
CDR3 protein: CSARDGGTGELFF

clone size: NA
D gene: NA
V gene: TRBV3-1
J gene: TRBJ2-2
CDR3 DNA: TGTGCCAGCAGCCCGGGCACTAGCACCGGGGAGCTGTTTTTT
CDR3 protein: CASSPGTSTGELFF

clone size: NA
D gene: NA
V gene: TRBV9
J gene: TRBJ2-1
CDR3 DNA: TGTGCCAGCAGCTCCGGGGGTGCAGCATCCAATGAGCAGTTCTTC
CDR3 protein: CASSSGGAASNEQFF

clone size: NA
D gene: NA
V gene: TRBV12-3/TRBV12-4
J gene: TRBJ2-7
CDR3 DNA: TGTGCCAGCAGACCGACAGAGTACTACGAGCAGTACTTC
CDR3 protein: CASRPTEYYEQYF

clone size: few
D gene: NA
V gene: TRBV5-1
J gene: TRBJ1-3
CDR3 DNA: TGCGCCAGCAGCTTGTTATCGGGGGATAACTCTGGAAACACCATATATTTT
CDR3 protein: CASSLLSGDNSGNTIYF

clone size: few
D gene: TRBD2
V gene: TRBV12-3/TRBV12-4
J gene: TRBJ2-5
CDR3 DNA: TGTGCCAGCAGTTTAGGGCGGACTAGACTGGAAGGAGAGACCCAGTACTTC
CDR3 protein: CASSLGRTRLEGETQYF

clone size: once
D gene: NA
V gene: TRBV7-9
J gene: TRBJ1-2
CDR3 DNA: TGTGCCAGCTCCTCGAGTAAGGGGCTCCAGGTCTATGGCTACACCTTC
CDR3 protein: CASSSSKGLQVYGYTF

clone size: once
D gene: NA
V gene: TRBV4-1
J gene: TRBJ2-5
CDR3 DNA: TGCGCCAGCAGCCAAGCCCCCGGGCTAGGCCCAGAAGAGACCCAGTACTTC
CDR3 protein: CASSQAPGLGPEETQYF

clone size: NA
D gene: NA
V gene: TRBV19
J gene: TRBJ1-5
CDR3 DNA: TGTGCCAGTAGTATAGTGGGCGGAGGGGGCAATCAGCCCCAGCATTTT
CDR3 protein: CASSIVGGGGNQPQHF

clone size: NA
D gene: NA
V gene: TRBV5-1
J gene: TRBJ2-5
CDR3 DNA: TGCGCCAGCAGCTTCATAGATGGTAGGGAGACCCAGTACTTC
CDR3 protein: CASSFIDGRETQYF

clone size: NA
D gene: TRBD2
V gene: TRBV7-2
J gene: TRBJ2-5
CDR3 DNA: TGTGCCAGCAGCTTAGCTAGCGGGAGTTGGGAGACCCAGTACTTC
CDR3 protein: CASSLASGSWETQYF

clone size: few
D gene: NA
V gene: TRBV5-1
J gene: TRBJ1-5
CDR3 DNA: TGCGCCAGCAGCTTCACAGGGAGGGATCAGCCCCAGCATTTT
CDR3 protein: CASSFTGRDQPQHF

clone size: many
D gene: TRBD2
V gene: TRBV29-1
J gene: TRBJ2-7
CDR3 DNA: TGCAGCGTTACGATCGGACTAGCGGGAGGTTACGAGCAGTACTTC
CDR3 protein: CSVTIGLAGGYEQYF

clone size: NA
D gene: TRBD1
V gene: TRBV5-1
J gene: TRBJ1-1
CDR3 DNA: TGCGCCAGCAGCTTGGAAGACAGGGACACTGAAGCTTTCTTT
CDR3 protein: CASSLEDRDTEAFF

clone size: NA
D gene: NA
V gene: TRBV3-2
J gene: TRBJ2-3
CDR3 DNA: TGTGCCAGCTGTTGGCCCAGCACAGATACGCAGTATTTT
CDR3 protein: CASCWPSTDTQYF

clone size: NA
D gene: TRBD2
V gene: TRBV24-1
J gene: TRBJ2-3
CDR3 DNA: TGTGCCACCGAAGCGGGGTCCACAGATACGCAGTATTTT
CDR3 protein: CATEAGSTDTQYF

clone size: few
D gene: NA
V gene: TRBV19
J gene: TRBJ2-7
CDR3 DNA: TGTGCCAGTAGTACCGCCTTCGGCAGCGCATACGAGCAGTACTTC
CDR3 protein: CASSTAFGSAYEQYF

clone size: NA
D gene: NA
V gene: TRBV7-6
J gene: TRBJ1-2
CDR3 DNA: TGTGCCAGCAGCTCCGACGCACTGAACTATGGCTACACCTTC
CDR3 protein: CASSSDALNYGYTF